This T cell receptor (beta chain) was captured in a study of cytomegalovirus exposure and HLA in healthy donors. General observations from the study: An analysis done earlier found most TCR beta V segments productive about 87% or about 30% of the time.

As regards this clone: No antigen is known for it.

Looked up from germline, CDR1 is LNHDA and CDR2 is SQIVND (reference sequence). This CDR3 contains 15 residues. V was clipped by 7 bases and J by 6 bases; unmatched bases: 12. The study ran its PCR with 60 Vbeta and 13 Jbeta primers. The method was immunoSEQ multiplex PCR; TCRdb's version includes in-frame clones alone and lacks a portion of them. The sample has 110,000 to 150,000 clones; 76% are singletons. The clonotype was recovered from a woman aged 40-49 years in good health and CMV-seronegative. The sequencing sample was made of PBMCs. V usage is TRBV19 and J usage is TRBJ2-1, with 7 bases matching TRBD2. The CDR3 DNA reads TGTGCCAGTACCCAGTGGGGAGGGCCGACCAATGAGCAGTTCTTC. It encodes CASTQWGGPTNEQFF.